Below, 11 T cell receptor beta chains from the same sample are listed, as sequenced in a study of T-cell memory formation after mild COVID-19. TCRdb passed the 5' RACE reads through MiXCR, listing each CDR3 protein once. The sample carries 270,000 or so distinct CDR3 sequences, approximately 19% recorded once. Sample: PBMCs or a T cell subset sorted from them (not recorded which). The receptors come from a man aged 18 to 29 who had mild COVID-19 (a few samples of this study predate the infection). Cell type and time point are not known.

Ten or more counts support this clonotype. J is TRBJ1-4 and V is TRBV2; 8 bases are shared with TRBD1. The CDR3 has 13 amino acids. CDR1 is SNHLY and CDR2 is FYNNEI in the germline V gene. V was clipped by 9 bases and J by 7 bases; unmatched bases: 7. CDR3 coding DNA: TGTGCCAGTGGAGGGCAGGGGGCTGAAAAACTGTTTTTT. It translates to CASGGQGAEKLFF.

On this clonotype itself: Since a much larger clone is just one base distant, this may be a read error. The rearrangement joins TRBV5-1 to TRBJ2-1; 8 bases are a match to TRBD2. The germline gives CDR1 SGHRS, CDR2 YFSETQ. CDR3 length: 14 residues. CDR3 in amino acids: CASSFAGGYNEQLF. CDR3 nucleotides: TGCGCCAGCAGCTTCGCGGGGGGATACAATGAGCAGCTCTTC.

The DNA of the CDR3 is TGTGCCAGCAGCCCGAGGGGGACAACTGGGGCCAACGTCCTGACTTTC. Its protein product is CASSPRGTTGANVLTF. The chain uses TRBV7-2 and TRBJ2-6, with D possibly TRBD1 on 6 matching bases. Trimming removed 5 bases at V and 2 bases at J, with 13 bases between. The CDR3 contains 16 residues. From germline, CDR1 is SGHTA and CDR2 FQGNSA.

V gene TRBV6-5 combines with J gene TRBJ2-7; 9 nucleotides match TRBD1. The CDR3 consists of 13 residues. V trimming: 6 bases; J trimming: 5 bases; junction bases outside the gene matches: 5. Germline V gene lookup returns CDR1 MNHEY and CDR2 SVGAGI. CDR3 DNA: TGTGCCAGCAGCCCGGACAGGGGCAACGAGCAGTACTTC. It encodes CASSPDRGNEQYF.

Many counts were recorded for this clonotype. The chain recombines TRBV25-1 with TRBJ2-3; D remains unclear. V was clipped by 5 bases and J by 6 bases, with 6 bases between them. The germline CDR1 and CDR2 sequences are MGHDK and SYGVNS. The length of the CDR3 is 11 residues. In nucleotides, the CDR3 is TGTGCCAGCAGTTCCGGGGATACGCAGTATTTT. It codes for CASSSGDTQYF. The full variable domain, completed using reference TRBV25-1 and TRBJ2-3, is EADIYQTPRYLVIGTGKKITLECSQTMGHDKMYWYQQDPGMELHLIHYSYGVNSTEKGDLSSESTVSRIRTEHFPLTLESARPSHTSQYLCASSSGDTQYFGPGTRLTVL.

Many counts were recorded for this clonotype. V is TRBV4-1 and J is TRBJ2-2; D call uncertain. This CDR3 comprises 14 residues. CDR1 is MGHRA, CDR2 YSYEKL, per germline. Between the trimmed V and J ends, which lost 3 bases and 1 base, there was a span of 6 bases. CDR3 loop: CASSQAENTGELFF. In nucleotides, the CDR3 is TGCGCCAGCAGCCAGGCAGAGAACACCGGGGAGCTGTTTTTT.

This sequence joins TRBV20-1 and TRBJ1-5, with 7 bases aligning to TRBD1. Per the germline V gene, CDR1 is DFQATT and CDR2 is SNEGSKA (reference sequence). V trimming: 7 bases; J trimming: 2 bases; junction bases outside the gene matches: 5. This CDR3 has 13 residues. The CDR3 spells CSGAGQGNQPQHF. Written as DNA, the CDR3 is TGCAGTGGGGCCGGACAGGGCAATCAGCCCCAGCATTTT.

This clonotype was picked up a small number of times. The chain employs TRBV7-9 and TRBJ2-5, with 7 bases lining up with TRBD2. In germline, CDR1 is SEHNR, CDR2 FQNEAQ (reference sequence). CDR3 length equals 15 residues. The trim removed 5 bases at V and 1 base at J, leaving 7 bases unmatched. Here the CDR3 DNA reads TGTGCCAGCAGCCCTCCTCTAGCGGTCCAAGAGACCCAGTACTTC. Translated, it gives CASSPPLAVQETQYF.

The chain employs TRBV29-1 and TRBJ2-2; possible D gene TRBD2, 5 bases. Trimming stripped 4 bases from V and 5 bases from J, with 11 bases between. The CDR3 covers 13 residues. Germline V lookup: CDR1 SQVTM, CDR2 ANQGSEA. In nucleotides, the CDR3 is TGCAGCGTTGCCCGGGGTACAACCGGGGAGCTGTTTTTT. Its translation: CSVARGTTGELFF.

There are many counts of this clonotype. The chain recombines TRBV12-3 or TRBV12-4 with TRBJ2-7; D is possibly TRBD1 (5 bases). There are 12 residues in the CDR3. V lost 6 bases and J lost 6, with 12 bases in between. For the CDR3, the DNA is TGTGCCAGCAGAAGGGGTCCGGGCGAGCAGTACTTC. Amino acids: CASRRGPGEQYF.

The chain uses TRBV4-3 and TRBJ2-2; no firm D call. This CDR3 comprises 15 residues. Germline-derived CDR1 and CDR2 are LGHNA and YSLEER. Trimming left V 3 bases short and J 3 bases short, with 11 bases between. CDR3 DNA sequence: TGCGCCAGCAGCCACGGAGTGGCGGACACCGGGGAGCTGTTTTTT. Residues: CASSHGVADTGELFF.